These 5 T cell receptor beta chains came from one sample sequenced in a study of blood T cell repertoires in COVID-19. The method was immunoSEQ multiplex PCR; TCRdb's version includes in-frame clones alone and lacks a portion of them. The sample contains around 80,000 clones, approximately 85% of which appear only once. The source material was peripheral blood. These receptors were taken from a man aged 50 or older with COVID-19, enrolled during active disease.

In nucleotides, the CDR3 is TGTGCCAGCAGCCTCGGACAGGGAAGCAATGAGCAGTTCTTC. Protein product: CASSLGQGSNEQFF. This chain uses TRBV7-6 with TRBJ2-1, with TRBD1 matching over 8 bases. This CDR3 region has 14 residues. The junction had 6 bases not matched to a gene; V was cut back by 5 bases and J by 6 bases. CDR1 is SGHVS, CDR2 FNYEAQ, per germline.

The rearrangement uses TRBV25-1 and TRBJ2-3; TRBD1 matches 10 bases. Germline V gene lookup returns CDR1 MGHDK and CDR2 SYGVNS. CDR3 length equals 18 residues. With V trimmed by 4 bases and J by 2 bases, 12 bases remained unmatched. CDR3 in amino acids: CASSGLRTGGTITDTQYF. The CDR3 DNA reads as TGTGCCAGCAGTGGGCTACGGACAGGGGGGACTATCACAGATACGCAGTATTTT.

The chain carries TRBV2 and TRBJ2-1; 10 bases fit TRBD2. With 10 bases clipped from V and 8 bases from J, the junction kept 2 bases outside the gene matches. This CDR3 is 11 amino acids long. Germline values: CDR1 SNHLY, CDR2 FYNNEI. As DNA, the CDR3 is TGTGCCACTAGCGGGGGCTATGAGCAGTTCTTC. Its translation: CATSGGYEQFF.

This CDR3 reads CASSLERGITYEQYF. The CDR3, as DNA: TGTGCCAGCAGCTTAGAGCGGGGGATTACCTACGAGCAGTACTTC. The chain combines TRBV7-2 with TRBJ2-7, with TRBD2 matching 8 bases. V lost 1 base, J lost 2 bases, and 4 bases stayed unmatched. Germline CDR1 reads SGHTA; CDR2 reads FQGNSA. This CDR3 is 15 amino acids long.

V is TRBV27 and J is TRBJ2-5, with 8 bases fitting TRBD1. This CDR3 comprises 13 residues. The V and J ends lost 6 bases and 5 bases, in that order; junction bases with no gene match: 5. Per germline, CDR1 MNHEY and CDR2 SMNVEV (reference sequence). In DNA form, the CDR3 reads TGTGCCAGCAGGCGCACAGGGGGGGAGACCCAGTACTTC. This encodes CASRRTGGETQYF.